This TCR beta chain was found in a study of cytomegalovirus exposure and HLA in healthy donors. Use of 60 Vbeta and 13 Jbeta primers characterized the PCR. The table came from immunoSEQ multiplex PCR; TCRdb's copy has only in-frame clones and leaves some out. The data contain over 50,000 clones, 70% to 75% of them singletons. The V end was cut by 4 bases, the J end by 7 bases, with 17 bases between. The CDR3 runs 15 residues. CDR1 and CDR2 from the germline V gene are LNHDA and SQIVND (reference sequence). This clone came up a few times. Sequencing was carried out using PBMCs. The chain recombines TRBV19 with TRBJ2-1; D is uncertain. This clonotype was obtained from a man between 40 and 49 years old in good health and CMV-seropositive. The CDR3 nucleotides read TGTGCCAGTAGTACCACCCGGAGCCCGCGGAATGAGCAGTTCTTC. Residues: CASSTTRSPRNEQFF.